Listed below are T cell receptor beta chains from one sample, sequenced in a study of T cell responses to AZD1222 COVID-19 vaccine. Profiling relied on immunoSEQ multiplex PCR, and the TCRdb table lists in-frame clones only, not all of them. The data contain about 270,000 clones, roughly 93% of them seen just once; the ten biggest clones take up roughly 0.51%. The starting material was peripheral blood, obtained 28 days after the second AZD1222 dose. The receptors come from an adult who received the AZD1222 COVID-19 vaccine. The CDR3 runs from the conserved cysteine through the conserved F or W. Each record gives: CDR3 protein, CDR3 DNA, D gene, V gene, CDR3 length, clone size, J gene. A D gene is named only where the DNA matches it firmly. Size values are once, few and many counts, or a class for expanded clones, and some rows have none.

CASSTTGETQYF TGTGCCAGCAGCACCACGGGGGAGACCCAGTACTTC . TRBV7-9 12 . TRBJ2-5
CASSEPLGGYTF TGTGCCAGCAGTGAGCCCCTGGGAGGCTACACCTTC . TRBV2 12 . TRBJ1-2
CSVGLERYEQYF TGCAGCGTAGGACTGGAAAGATACGAGCAGTACTTC . TRBV29-1 12 once TRBJ2-7
CSANGYGYTF TGCAGTGCAAACGGGTATGGCTACACCTTC . TRBV20-1 10 once TRBJ1-2
CASSLRDSQKLFF TGCGCCAGCAGCTTGAGGGACAGCCAAAAACTGTTTTTT TRBD1 TRBV5-1 13 . TRBJ1-4
CASLKTSGGAPNEQFF TGTGCCAGCTTAAAGACTAGCGGGGGGGCTCCCAATGAGCAGTTCTTC TRBD2 TRBV19 16 . TRBJ2-1
CASSQGGVNQPQHF TGTGCCAGTAGTCAGGGGGGGGTGAATCAGCCCCAGCATTTT TRBD1 TRBV19 14 . TRBJ1-5
CASGLNRVEKLFF TGTGCCAGCGGCCTGAACAGGGTAGAAAAACTGTTTTTT . TRBV27 13 . TRBJ1-4
CASSERPDYEQYF TGTGCCAGCAGCGAGCGCCCGGACTACGAGCAGTACTTC . TRBV9 13 . TRBJ2-7
CASSSPGGDGYTF TGCGCCAGCAGCTCACCAGGGGGTGATGGCTACACCTTC TRBD1 TRBV5-1 13 . TRBJ1-2
CASSLGDSPLHF TGTGCCAGCAGCTTGGGAGATTCACCCCTCCACTTT . TRBV11-2 12 once TRBJ1-6
CASSSPGTGITYEQYF TGTGCCAGCAGTTCCCCCGGGACAGGGATTACCTACGAGCAGTACTTC TRBD1 TRBV28 16 once TRBJ2-7
CASSFRSLLVRDNGYTF TGTGCCAGCAGCTTTAGGTCCCTTCTGGTCCGGGACAATGGCTACACCTTC . TRBV7-9 17 . TRBJ1-2
CASRHTGELFF TGTGCCAGCAGGCACACCGGGGAGCTGTTTTTT . TRBV3-1/TRBV3-2 11 . TRBJ2-2
CASSLAAGTGLSYEQYF TGTGCCAGCAGCTTGGCCGCGGGGACAGGCCTCTCCTACGAGCAGTACTTC TRBD1 TRBV5-5 17 . TRBJ2-7
CASSFEGAAGANVLTF TGTGCCAGCAGCTTTGAGGGGGCCGCTGGGGCCAACGTCCTGACTTTC TRBD1 TRBV7-6 16 . TRBJ2-6
CASSLRRTGSYNEQFF TGTGCCAGCAGTTTGAGGAGGACAGGGTCTTACAATGAGCAGTTCTTC TRBD1 TRBV28 16 . TRBJ2-1
CASSIRFSSYEQYF TGTGCCAGTAGTATCCGGTTTTCCTCCTACGAGCAGTACTTC . TRBV19 14 . TRBJ2-7
CASSSTSYGYTF TGTGCCAGCAGTTCGACAAGCTATGGCTACACCTTC . TRBV6-5 12 once TRBJ1-2
CASSVSGVYEQYF TGCGCCAGCAGCGTTAGCGGTGTCTACGAGCAGTACTTC . TRBV5-1 13 . TRBJ2-7
CASSLWTGETEAFF TGTGCCAGCAGTTTATGGACAGGGGAAACTGAAGCTTTCTTT TRBD1 TRBV28 14 . TRBJ1-1
CASSVAGTGDMSYTF TGTGCCAGCAGCGTAGCTGGGACAGGGGATATGAGCTACACCTTC TRBD1 TRBV9 15 . TRBJ1-2
CATSRRGWNQPQHF TGTGCCACCAGCAGGAGGGGCTGGAATCAGCCCCAGCATTTT . TRBV15 14 . TRBJ1-5
CASSPREWSRDEQYF TGTGCCAGCAGCCCCCGTGAATGGAGTAGGGACGAGCAGTACTTC . TRBV27 15 . TRBJ2-7
CASSSQGAYGYTF TGTGCCAGCAGTTCCCAGGGGGCGTATGGCTACACCTTC TRBD1 TRBV2 13 . TRBJ1-2
CASSQDWEESYEQYF TGTGCCAGCAGCCAAGACTGGGAGGAATCCTACGAGCAGTACTTC . TRBV4-2 15 . TRBJ2-7
CASSLAGDLREQFF TGTGCCAGCAGTCTAGCGGGAGACTTAAGGGAGCAGTTCTTC TRBD2 TRBV6-5 14 . TRBJ2-1
CATSDSGTGGPQRSGEQYF TGTGCCACCAGTGACTCCGGGACAGGGGGACCCCAAAGATCAGGCGAGCAGTACTTC TRBD1 TRBV24-1 19 . TRBJ2-7
CASSIDTGTGIYYGYTF TGTGCCAGTAGTATAGACACTGGGACGGGAATATACTATGGCTACACCTTC . TRBV19 17 few TRBJ1-2
CASSLGDSQIQYF TGTGCCAGCAGCTTAGGGGACAGCCAAATTCAGTACTTC TRBD1 TRBV7-9 13 . TRBJ2-4
CAWSVTGYTEAFF TGTGCCTGGAGTGTAACGGGATACACTGAAGCTTTCTTT . TRBV30 13 . TRBJ1-1
CASRTVVQAQETQYF TGTGCCAGCAGAACCGTTGTCCAGGCTCAAGAGACCCAGTACTTC . TRBV2 15 . TRBJ2-5
CASSYSRGSNQPQHF TGTGCCAGCAGTTACTCTCGGGGCAGCAATCAGCCCCAGCATTTT . TRBV6-5 15 once TRBJ1-5
CASSSDRGREQPQHF TGTGCCAGCAGCTCGGACAGGGGGCGGGAACAGCCCCAGCATTTT TRBD1 TRBV7-2 15 . TRBJ1-5
CASSKDGYSYEQYF TGTGCCAGCAGTAAGGACGGGTACTCCTACGAGCAGTACTTC . TRBV7-9 14 . TRBJ2-7
CASSLSFSGANVLTF TGTGCCAGCAGCTTATCTTTCTCTGGGGCCAACGTCCTGACTTTC . TRBV7-3 15 . TRBJ2-6
CASSGNSYEQYF TGTGCCAGCAGCGGCAACAGCTACGAGCAGTACTTC . TRBV9 12 . TRBJ2-7
CASSSGQGNEQYF TGTGCCAGCAGCTCGGGACAGGGAAACGAGCAGTACTTC TRBD1 TRBV12-3/TRBV12-4 13 once TRBJ2-7
CSVGGTGELFF TGCAGCGTTGGGGGAACCGGGGAGCTGTTTTTT . TRBV29-1 11 . TRBJ2-2
CASSLARGNTEAFF TGCGCCAGCAGCTTGGCCAGGGGGAACACTGAAGCTTTCTTT . TRBV5-1 14 . TRBJ1-1
CASSYQPATNEKLFF TGTGCCAGCAGTTACCAGCCCGCAACTAATGAAAAACTGTTTTTT . TRBV6-6 15 . TRBJ1-4
CASSRGRGAREQYF TGTGCCAGCAGCCGCGGGAGGGGGGCACGCGAGCAGTACTTC TRBD2 TRBV3-1/TRBV3-2 14 . TRBJ2-7
CASSFRGDTGELFF TGTGCCAGCAGTTTTAGGGGAGACACCGGGGAGCTGTTTTTT . TRBV27 14 . TRBJ2-2
CASSVPGQGTGELFF TGCGCCAGCAGCGTGCCTGGACAGGGAACCGGGGAGCTGTTTTTT TRBD1 TRBV5-1 15 . TRBJ2-2
CASSQSVEANYGYTF TGCGCCAGCAGTCAATCCGTAGAGGCTAACTATGGCTACACCTTC . TRBV23-1 15 . TRBJ1-2
CASSFALNEQFF TGTGCCAGCAGCTTTGCCCTCAATGAGCAGTTCTTC . TRBV5-5 12 once TRBJ2-1
CASSEGPGAMKGFPPLHF TGTGCCAGCAGTGAGGGCCCGGGGGCCATGAAGGGATTCCCACCCCTCCACTTT . TRBV25-1 18 . TRBJ1-6
CASRRDTVGNQPQHF TGTGCCAGTAGAAGGGACACCGTAGGCAATCAGCCCCAGCATTTT . TRBV19 15 few TRBJ1-5
CSASPPETQYF TGCAGTGCTAGTCCCCCGGAGACCCAGTACTTC . TRBV20-1 11 . TRBJ2-5